The entry below describes one TCR beta chain. Investigators reverse transcribed all isolated RNA, so they sequenced expressed TCRB transcripts. TCRdb keeps only in-frame clones here, not all; method: immunoSEQ multiplex PCR. The sample holds approximately 400,000 clones, about 14% seen once. Each of the sorted populations had a purity greater than 95%. The V end lost 10 bases, the J end lost 0 bases, and 13 bases lay between the germline ends. CDR1 is ENHRY, CDR2 SYGVKD, per germline. The CDR3 is 13 residues long. The entry originates in a study of beta chain features in type 1 diabetes. Material for sequencing was naive CD4+ T cells from blood. The receptor was isolated from a woman between 18 and 30 years old in good health. J is TRBJ2-7 and V is TRBV10-3; possible D gene TRBD2, 7 bases. The DNA of the CDR3 is TGTGCCACACAAGCGGGACACTCCTACGAGCAGTACTTC. It translates to CATQAGHSYEQYF.